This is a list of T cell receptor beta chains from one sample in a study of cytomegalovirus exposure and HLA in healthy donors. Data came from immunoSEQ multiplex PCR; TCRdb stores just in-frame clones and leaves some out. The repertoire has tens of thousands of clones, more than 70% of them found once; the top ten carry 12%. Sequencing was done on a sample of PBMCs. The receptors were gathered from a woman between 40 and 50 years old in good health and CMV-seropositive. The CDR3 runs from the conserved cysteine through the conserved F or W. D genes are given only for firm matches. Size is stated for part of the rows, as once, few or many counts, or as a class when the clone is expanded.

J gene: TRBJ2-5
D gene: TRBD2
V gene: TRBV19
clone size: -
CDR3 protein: CATSGSGGITQTQYF
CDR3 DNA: TGTGCCACTTCGGGCAGCGGGGGGATCACACAGACCCAGTACTTC

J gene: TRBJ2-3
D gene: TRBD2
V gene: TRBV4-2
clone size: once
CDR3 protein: CASSQETSQGGGDTQYF
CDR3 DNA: TGTGCCAGCAGCCAAGAGACTAGCCAGGGCGGGGGAGATACGCAGTATTTT

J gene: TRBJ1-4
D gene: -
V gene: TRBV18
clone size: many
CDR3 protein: CASSSEQSPSVF
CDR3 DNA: TGTGCCAGCTCATCGGAACAGAGCCCCTCGGTATTT

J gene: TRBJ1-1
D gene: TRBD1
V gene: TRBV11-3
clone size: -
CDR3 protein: CASTQTGRNTEAFF
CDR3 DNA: TGTGCCAGCACCCAGACAGGGAGGAACACTGAAGCTTTCTTT

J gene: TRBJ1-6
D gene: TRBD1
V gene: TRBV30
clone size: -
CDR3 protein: CAARGQVERPLHF
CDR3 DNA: TGTGCCGCCCGGGGACAGGTTGAGAGACCCCTCCACTTT

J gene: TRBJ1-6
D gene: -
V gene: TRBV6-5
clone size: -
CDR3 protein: CASHRERGRSSPLHF
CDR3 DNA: TGTGCCAGCCACAGGGAAAGGGGAAGGAGTTCACCCCTCCACTTT

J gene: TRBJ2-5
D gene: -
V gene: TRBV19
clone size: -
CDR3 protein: CASSIPGNTETQYF
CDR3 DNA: TGTGCCAGTAGTATACCGGGTAACACAGAGACCCAGTACTTC

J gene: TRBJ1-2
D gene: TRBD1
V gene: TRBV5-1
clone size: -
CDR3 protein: CASSLGTGENYGYTF
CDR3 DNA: TGCGCCAGCAGCTTGGGGACAGGAGAGAACTATGGCTACACCTTC

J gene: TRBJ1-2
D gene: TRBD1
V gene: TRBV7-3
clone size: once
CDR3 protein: CASSLTGLLRDRGRDGYTF
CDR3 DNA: TGTGCCAGCAGCTTAACCGGGTTACTCAGGGACAGGGGCCGGGATGGCTACACCTTC

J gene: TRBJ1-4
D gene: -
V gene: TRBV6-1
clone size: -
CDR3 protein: CASSDTTNEKLFF
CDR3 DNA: TGTGCCAGCAGTGACACAACTAATGAAAAACTGTTTTTT

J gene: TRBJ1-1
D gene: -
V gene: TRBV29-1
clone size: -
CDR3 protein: CSVRGGWGMNTEAFF
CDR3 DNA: TGCAGCGTTCGAGGGGGTTGGGGCATGAACACTGAAGCTTTCTTT

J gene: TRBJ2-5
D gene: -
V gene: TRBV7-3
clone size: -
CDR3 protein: CASSPGTGKTQYF
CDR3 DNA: TGTGCCAGCAGCCCCGGGACTGGGAAGACCCAGTACTTC

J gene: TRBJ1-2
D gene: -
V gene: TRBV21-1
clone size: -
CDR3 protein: CASSHQFMGTDGYTF
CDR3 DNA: TGTGCCAGCAGCCACCAGTTCATGGGGACAGATGGCTACACCTTC

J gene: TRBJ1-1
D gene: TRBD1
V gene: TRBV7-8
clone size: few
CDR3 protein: CASSWGQGRSDTEAFF
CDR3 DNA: TGTGCCAGCAGCTGGGGACAGGGGAGGAGTGACACTGAAGCTTTCTTT

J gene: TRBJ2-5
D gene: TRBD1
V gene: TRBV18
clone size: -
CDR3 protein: CASSPSTGDETQYF
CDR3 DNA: TGTGCCAGCTCACCTTCGACAGGGGATGAGACCCAGTACTTC

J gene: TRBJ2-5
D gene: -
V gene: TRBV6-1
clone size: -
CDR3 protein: CASSGRGETQYF
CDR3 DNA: TGTGCCAGCAGTGGGAGAGGAGAGACCCAGTACTTC

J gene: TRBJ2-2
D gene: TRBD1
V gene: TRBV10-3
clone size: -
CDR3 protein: CAISSSGSGGYNGELFF
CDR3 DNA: TGTGCCATCAGTTCCTCTGGTTCAGGGGGATACAACGGGGAGCTGTTTTTT

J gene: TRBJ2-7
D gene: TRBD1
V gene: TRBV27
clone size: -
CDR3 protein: CASSSLDRVIYEQYF
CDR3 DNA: TGTGCCAGCAGTTCACTCGACAGGGTAATCTACGAGCAGTACTTC

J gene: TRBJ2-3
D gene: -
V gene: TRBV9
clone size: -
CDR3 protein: CASSVSGGPTDTQYF
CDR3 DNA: TGTGCCAGCAGCGTCTCAGGGGGGCCGACAGATACGCAGTATTTT

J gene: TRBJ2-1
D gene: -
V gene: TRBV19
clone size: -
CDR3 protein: CASSSTNRGGEQFF
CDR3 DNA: TGTGCCAGTAGTTCAACAAACAGGGGAGGTGAGCAGTTCTTC

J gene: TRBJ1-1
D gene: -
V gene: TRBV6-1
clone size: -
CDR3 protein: CASSPGGWGTEAFF
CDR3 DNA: TGTGCCAGCAGTCCCGGGGGGTGGGGCACTGAAGCTTTCTTT

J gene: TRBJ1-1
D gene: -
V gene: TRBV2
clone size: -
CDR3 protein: CASCRDTEAFF
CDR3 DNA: TGTGCCAGCTGCCGAGACACTGAAGCTTTCTTT

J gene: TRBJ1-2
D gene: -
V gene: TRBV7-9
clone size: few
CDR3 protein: CASTLGGAGGYTF
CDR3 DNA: TGTGCCAGCACCCTTGGGGGGGCCGGTGGCTACACCTTC

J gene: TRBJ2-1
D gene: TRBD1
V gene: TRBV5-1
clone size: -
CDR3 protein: CASSKGQGTYNEQFF
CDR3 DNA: TGCGCCAGCAGCAAAGGACAGGGAACCTACAATGAGCAGTTCTTC

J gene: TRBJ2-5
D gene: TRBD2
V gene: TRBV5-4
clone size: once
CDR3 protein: CASNAGGPVGFETQYF
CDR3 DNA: TGTGCCAGCAACGCGGGGGGGCCCGTGGGATTCGAGACCCAGTACTTC

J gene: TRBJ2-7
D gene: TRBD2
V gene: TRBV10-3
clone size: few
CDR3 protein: CATLAGGPVREQYF
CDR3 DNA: TGTGCCACACTAGCGGGGGGGCCGGTGCGGGAGCAGTACTTC

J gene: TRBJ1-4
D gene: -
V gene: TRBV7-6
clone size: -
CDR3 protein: CASSPRSGVNEKLFF
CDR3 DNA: TGTGCCAGCAGCCCCCGGAGCGGGGTGAATGAAAAACTGTTTTTT

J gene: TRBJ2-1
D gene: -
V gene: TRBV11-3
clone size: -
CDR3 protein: CAITTSSYNEQFF
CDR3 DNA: TGTGCCATCACGACTAGTAGCTACAATGAGCAGTTCTTC

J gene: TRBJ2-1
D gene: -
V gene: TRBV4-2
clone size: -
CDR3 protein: CASSLVGGEQFF
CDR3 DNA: TGTGCCAGCAGCTTGGTCGGCGGTGAGCAGTTCTTC

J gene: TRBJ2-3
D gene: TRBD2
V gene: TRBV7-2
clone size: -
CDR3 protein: CASSSGLGGDTQYF
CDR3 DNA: TGTGCCAGCAGCTCCGGACTAGGAGGAGATACGCAGTATTTT

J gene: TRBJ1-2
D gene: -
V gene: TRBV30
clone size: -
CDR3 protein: CAWRQGSYGYTF
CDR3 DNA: TGTGCCTGGAGACAGGGAAGCTATGGCTACACCTTC

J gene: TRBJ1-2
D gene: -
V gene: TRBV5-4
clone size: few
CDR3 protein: CASSGRGVYGYTF
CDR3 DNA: TGTGCCAGCAGCGGCCGGGGGGTCTATGGCTACACCTTC

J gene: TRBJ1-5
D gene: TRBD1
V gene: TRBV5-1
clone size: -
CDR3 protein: CASSSGTGGQPQHF
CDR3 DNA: TGCGCCAGCAGCTCCGGGACAGGGGGGCAGCCCCAGCATTTT

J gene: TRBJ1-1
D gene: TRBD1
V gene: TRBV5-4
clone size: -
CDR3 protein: CASQQGGTAKNTEAFF
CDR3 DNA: TGTGCCAGCCAACAGGGGGGGACAGCCAAAAACACTGAAGCTTTCTTT

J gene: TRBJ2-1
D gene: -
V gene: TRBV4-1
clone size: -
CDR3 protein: CASSQASREGQFF
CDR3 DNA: TGCGCCAGCAGCCAAGCTTCACGGGAAGGACAGTTCTTC

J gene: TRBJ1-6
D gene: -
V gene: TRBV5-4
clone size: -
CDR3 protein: CASSLDRGASLNSPLHF
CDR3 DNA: TGTGCCAGCAGCTTGGACCGTGGGGCGTCTCTAAATTCACCCCTCCACTTT

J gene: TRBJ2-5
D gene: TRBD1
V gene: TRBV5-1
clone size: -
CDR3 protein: CASSTGTGSQETQYF
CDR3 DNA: TGCGCCAGCAGCACCGGGACAGGGTCCCAAGAGACCCAGTACTTC

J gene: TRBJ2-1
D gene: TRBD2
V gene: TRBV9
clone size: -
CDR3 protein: CASTSAGGSYNEQFF
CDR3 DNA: TGTGCCAGCACTTCGGCGGGGGGAAGTTACAATGAGCAGTTCTTC

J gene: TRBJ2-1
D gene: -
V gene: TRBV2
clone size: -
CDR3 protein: CASSDQGAQFF
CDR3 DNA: TGTGCCAGCAGTGACCAGGGCGCGCAGTTCTTC

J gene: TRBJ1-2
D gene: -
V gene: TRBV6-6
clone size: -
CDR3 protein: CASRQTGDGYTF
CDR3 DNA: TGTGCCAGCAGACAGACAGGCGATGGCTACACCTTC

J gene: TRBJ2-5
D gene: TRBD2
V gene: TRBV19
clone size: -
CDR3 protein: CASSTGGRETQYF
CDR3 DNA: TGTGCCAGTAGTACCGGGGGGAGAGAGACCCAGTACTTC

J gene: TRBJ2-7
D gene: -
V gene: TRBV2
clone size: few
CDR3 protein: CASTDSSYEQYF
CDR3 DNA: TGTGCCAGCACGGACAGTTCCTACGAGCAGTACTTC

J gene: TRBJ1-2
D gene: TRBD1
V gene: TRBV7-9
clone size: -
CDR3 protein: CASSPVDRVYGYTF
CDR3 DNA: TGTGCCAGCAGCCCCGTTGACAGGGTCTATGGCTACACCTTC

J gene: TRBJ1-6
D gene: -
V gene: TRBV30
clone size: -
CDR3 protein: CAWSPIDSFNSPLHF
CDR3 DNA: TGTGCCTGGAGCCCCATCGACAGCTTCAATTCACCCCTCCACTTT

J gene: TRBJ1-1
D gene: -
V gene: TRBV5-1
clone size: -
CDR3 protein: CASRPGGGGRTEAFF
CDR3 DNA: TGCGCCAGCAGACCCGGTGGGGGGGGGCGGACTGAAGCTTTCTTT

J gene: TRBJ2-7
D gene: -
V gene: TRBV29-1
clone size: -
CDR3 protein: CSVGGTGSYEQYF
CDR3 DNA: TGCAGCGTTGGGGGGACTGGATCCTACGAGCAGTACTTC

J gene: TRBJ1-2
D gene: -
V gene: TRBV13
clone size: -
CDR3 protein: CASNPEGFYGYTF
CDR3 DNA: TGTGCCAGCAACCCGGAGGGGTTCTATGGCTACACCTTC

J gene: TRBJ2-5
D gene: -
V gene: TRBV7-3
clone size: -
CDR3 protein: CASSPGGRETQYF
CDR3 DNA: TGTGCCAGCAGCCCGGGCGGGCGGGAGACCCAGTACTTC

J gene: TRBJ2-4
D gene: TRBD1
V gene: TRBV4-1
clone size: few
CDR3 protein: CASSPDRDSIQYF
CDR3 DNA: TGCGCCAGCAGCCCGGACAGGGACAGCATTCAGTACTTC

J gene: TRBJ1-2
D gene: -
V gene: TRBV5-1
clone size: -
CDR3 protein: CASSPRDTTANYGYTF
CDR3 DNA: TGCGCCAGCAGCCCCCGGGACACGACAGCTAACTATGGCTACACCTTC

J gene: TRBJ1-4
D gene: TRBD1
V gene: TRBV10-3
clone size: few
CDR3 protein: CAISGGDSEKLFF
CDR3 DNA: TGTGCCATCAGTGGGGGGGACAGTGAAAAACTGTTTTTT

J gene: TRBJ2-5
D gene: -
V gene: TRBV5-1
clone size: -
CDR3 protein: CASSLGGRETQYF
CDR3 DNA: TGCGCCAGCAGCTTGGGGGGGCGTGAGACCCAGTACTTC

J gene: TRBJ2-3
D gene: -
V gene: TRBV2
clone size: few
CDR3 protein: CASSALADTQYF
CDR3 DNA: TGTGCCAGCAGTGCTCTAGCAGATACGCAGTATTTT

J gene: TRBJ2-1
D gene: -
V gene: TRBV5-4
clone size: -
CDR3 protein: CASSLGSTHEQFF
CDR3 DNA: TGTGCCAGCAGCTTGGGTTCTACCCATGAGCAGTTCTTC

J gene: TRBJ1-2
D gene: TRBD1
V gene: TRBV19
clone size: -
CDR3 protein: CASSIDRQGLYYGYTF
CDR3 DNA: TGTGCCAGTAGTATAGATCGACAGGGGCTATACTATGGCTACACCTTC

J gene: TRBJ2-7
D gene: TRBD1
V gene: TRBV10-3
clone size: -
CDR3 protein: CAAQSPDRRHYEQYF
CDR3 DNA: TGTGCCGCCCAATCCCCGGACAGGAGACACTACGAGCAGTACTTC

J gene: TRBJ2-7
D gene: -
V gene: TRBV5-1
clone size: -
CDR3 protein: CASSLAGDSYEQYF
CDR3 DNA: TGCGCCAGCAGCTTAGCGGGCGATTCCTACGAGCAGTACTTC